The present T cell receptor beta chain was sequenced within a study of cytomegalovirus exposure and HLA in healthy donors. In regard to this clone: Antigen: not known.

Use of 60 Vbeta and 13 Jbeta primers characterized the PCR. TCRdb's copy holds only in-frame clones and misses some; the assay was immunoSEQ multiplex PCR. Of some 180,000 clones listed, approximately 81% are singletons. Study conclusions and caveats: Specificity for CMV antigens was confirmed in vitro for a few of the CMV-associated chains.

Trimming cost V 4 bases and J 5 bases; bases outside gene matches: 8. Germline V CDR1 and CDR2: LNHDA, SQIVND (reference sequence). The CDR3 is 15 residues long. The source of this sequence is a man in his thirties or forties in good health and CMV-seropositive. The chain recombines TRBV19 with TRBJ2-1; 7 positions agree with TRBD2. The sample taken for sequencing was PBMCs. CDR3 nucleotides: TGTGCCAGTAGTAACGGGAGGACCATCCACAATGAGCAGTTCTTC. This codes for CASSNGRTIHNEQFF.